These T cell receptor beta chains were read from a single sample in a study of patients and donors after allogeneic stem cell transplantation. MiXCR was run by TCRdb on the RT-PCR reads, yielding one entry per CDR3 protein. The sample lists 900,000 to 1,000,000 distinct CDR3 sequences; about a sixth were seen once. Sequenced input: blood, either unsorted or a sorted T cell fraction (not recorded which). Source of these receptors: a human donor who was either an allogeneic HSCT recipient or a stem cell or donor lymphocyte infusion donor (not recorded which). It is not recorded whose cells these are; they may come from a transplant donor. The CDR3 runs from the conserved cysteine through the conserved F or W. The D gene is left open where the match is weak. The size field is filled for only some rows; it gives once, few, many or a size class.

clone size | J gene | D gene | V gene | CDR3 protein | CDR3 DNA
- | TRBJ2-2 | TRBD1 | TRBV24-1 | CATSDRTGGLRTGELFF | TGTGCCACCAGTGACCGTACAGGGGGCTTGCGTACCGGGGAGCTGTTTTTT
few | TRBJ2-3 | TRBD1 | TRBV29-1 | CSVEGQGARDTQYF | TGCAGCGTCGAGGGACAGGGGGCGAGAGATACGCAGTATTTT
- | TRBJ2-6 | - | TRBV25-1 | CASSVPGHTGANVLTF | TGTGCCAGCAGTGTCCCCGGACATACTGGGGCCAACGTCCTGACTTTC
- | TRBJ1-5 | TRBD1 | TRBV29-1 | CSVGRGRGQGQPQHF | TGCAGCGTTGGACGTGGCAGGGGGCAGGGTCAGCCCCAGCATTTT
few | TRBJ2-1 | - | TRBV6-1 | CASTKIGQEGYNEQFF | TGTGCCAGCACCAAAATTGGACAGGAGGGGTACAATGAGCAGTTCTTC
- | TRBJ2-3 | - | TRBV2 | CASTSWVSGGSTDTQYF | TGTGCCAGCACCTCCTGGGTTAGCGGAGGGAGCACAGATACGCAGTATTTT
- | TRBJ2-3 | - | TRBV18 | CASSPPRDISTDTQYF | TGTGCCAGCTCACCCCCCCGGGACATAAGCACAGATACGCAGTATTTT
few | TRBJ1-6 | - | TRBV20-1 | CSGRHSYNSPLHF | TGCAGTGGACGTCACTCCTATAATTCACCCCTCCACTTT
few | TRBJ1-2 | - | TRBV6-1 | CASTLWGSYGYTF | TGTGCCAGCACCTTGTGGGGCTCCTATGGCTACACCTTC
many | TRBJ2-1 | - | TRBV29-1 | CSEYTRGEQFF | TGCAGCGAATATACTCGCGGTGAGCAGTTCTTC
- | TRBJ1-2 | TRBD1 | TRBV19 | CASSISGQGAYGYTF | TGTGCCAGTAGTATCTCAGGACAGGGGGCATATGGCTACACCTTC
- | TRBJ2-2 | - | TRBV2 | CASSDGLGSGELFF | TGTGCCAGCAGTGACGGGTTGGGATCCGGGGAGCTGTTTTTT
few | TRBJ2-1 | - | TRBV27 | CASSSPGDEQFF | TGTGCCAGCAGTAGCCCGGGTGATGAGCAGTTCTTC